A single sample is the source of the 20 T cell receptor beta chains below, sequenced in a study of blood T cell repertoires in COVID-19. Only in-frame clones appear in the TCRdb table, and some are missing; sequencing was by immunoSEQ multiplex PCR. The data hold around 260,000 clones, with about 85% observed a single time. Material: peripheral blood. The receptors were sampled from a human donor with COVID-19, enrolled during active disease. The donor label of this sample is uncertain.

The V and J genes are TRBV9 and TRBJ2-3, with 8 bases lining up with TRBD2. Per germline, CDR1 SGDLS and CDR2 YYNGEE. V dropped 0 bases and J dropped 0; count of bases not matched to a gene: 3. The CDR3 is made up of 16 amino acids. The CDR3 sequence is CASSVGLAFSTDTQYF. CDR3 coding DNA: TGTGCCAGCAGCGTAGGACTAGCGTTCAGCACAGATACGCAGTATTTT. Drawing the rest from reference TRBV9 and TRBJ2-3, the complete variable domain is DSGVTQTPKHLITATGQRVTLRCSPRSGDLSVYWYQQSLDQGLQFLIQYYNGEERAKGNILERFSAQQFPDLHSELNLSSLELGDSALYFCASSVGLAFSTDTQYFGPGTRLTVL.

The chain carries TRBV6-2 or TRBV6-3 and TRBJ2-1; 8 nucleotides agree with TRBD2. This CDR3 spans 17 amino acids. Germline CDR1 MNHEY, CDR2 SVGEGT. V shed 0 bases and J 7 bases; nucleotides not matched to a gene: 11. The DNA of the CDR3 is TGTGCCAGCAGTTACTCCCCGCTAGCGGGTCCAAGGAATGAGCAGTTCTTC. Its translation: CASSYSPLAGPRNEQFF.

The chain joins TRBV30 to TRBJ1-1; D is undetermined. CDR3 size: 16 residues. V lost 4 bases and J 0 bases, leaving 18 bases between the germline ends. In germline, CDR1 is GTSNPN, CDR2 SVGIG (reference sequence). The DNA for the CDR3 is TGTGCCTGGAATACAATGGTGACTGCGATGAACACTGAAGCTTTCTTT. Its protein is CAWNTMVTAMNTEAFF.

The chain links TRBV2 to TRBJ2-1, with 12 bases fitting TRBD2. This CDR3 is built from 15 residues. With V trimmed by 6 bases and J by 6 bases, 6 bases remained unmatched. Germline assignment: CDR1 SNHLY and CDR2 FYNNEI. The CDR3 DNA reads TGTGCCAGCAGAAAACTAGCGGGAGGCCCCAATGAGCAGTTCTTC. It yields the protein CASRKLAGGPNEQFF.

The gene calls are TRBV20-1 and TRBJ1-2; D might be TRBD1 (6 bases). Per germline, CDR1 DFQATT and CDR2 SNEGSKA (reference sequence). The CDR3 has 8 residues. V shed 6 bases and J shed 11 bases, with 7 bases lying between them. CDR3 sequence reads: CSAGAYTF. In nucleotides, the CDR3 is TGCAGTGCGGGGGCGTACACCTTC.

J is TRBJ1-1 and V is TRBV19; D is uncertain. V dropped 4 bases and J dropped 1 base, with 13 bases sitting between them. Germline V lookup: CDR1 LNHDA, CDR2 SQIVND (reference sequence). This CDR3 is 15 amino acids long. CDR3 loop: CASSRQPPENTEAFF. CDR3 nucleotides: TGTGCCAGTAGTAGACAACCGCCCGAGAACACTGAAGCTTTCTTT.

The table lists this clone with a count of one. V and J are TRBV7-9 and TRBJ1-1; no definite D call. This CDR3 is 13 amino acids long. The germline V gene encodes CDR1 SEHNR and CDR2 FQNEAQ (reference sequence). Trimming cost V 6 bases and J 11 bases, with 19 bases left between them. The CDR3 region is CASSLFEGIQAFF. The CDR3 nucleotides are TGTGCCAGCAGTCTATTCGAGGGCATCCAGGCTTTCTTT.

The V gene is TRBV7-9, the J gene TRBJ2-2; D is uncertain. Germline CDR1 reads SEHNR; CDR2 reads FQNEAQ (reference sequence). Between the trimmed V and J ends, which lost 5 bases and 4 bases, there was a span of 8 bases. The CDR3 sequence is 13 residues long. CDR3 residues: CASSSDVTGELFF. CDR3 in DNA: TGTGCCAGCAGCAGCGACGTCACCGGGGAGCTGTTTTTT.

This rearrangement joins TRBV9 to TRBJ2-1; maybe TRBD1 (6 bases). V was clipped by 2 bases and J by 0 bases, with 12 bases between them. This CDR3 comprises 16 residues. CDR1 SGDLS and CDR2 YYNGEE come from the germline V gene. The CDR3 bases are TGTGCCAGCAGCGTTGCAGGGGTCAGCTCCTACAATGAGCAGTTCTTC. Protein: CASSVAGVSSYNEQFF.

In its sample, this clone was seen a few times. V and J are TRBV7-9 and TRBJ2-3; 7 bases map to TRBD2. Germline CDR1 is SEHNR and CDR2 is FQNEAQ (reference sequence). Trimming cost V 4 bases and J 2 bases; bases outside gene matches: 9. The CDR3 is made up of 16 amino acids. CDR3 sequence: CASSSIAGITTDTQYF. The CDR3 DNA sequence: TGTGCCAGCAGCTCTATAGCGGGCATTACCACAGATACGCAGTATTTT.

The V gene is TRBV6-2 or TRBV6-3, the J gene TRBJ1-4, with 8 bases aligning to TRBD1. The germline V gene has CDR1 MNHEY and CDR2 SVGEGT. The CDR3 runs 15 residues. The ends lost 5 bases at V and 5 bases at J; junction bases unmatched: 7. This CDR3 is CASSTRQGPNEKLFF. The CDR3 coding sequence is TGTGCCAGCAGTACACGACAGGGGCCGAATGAAAAACTGTTTTTT.

This chain uses TRBV11-3 with TRBJ2-1; 10 bases line up with TRBD1. This CDR3 region has 15 residues. Trimming removed 5 bases from V and 12 bases from J; junction bases left unmatched: 13. The germline V gene has CDR1 SGHNT and CDR2 YENEEA. The CDR3 spells CASSQDGTGALGQFF. The DNA of the CDR3 is TGTGCCAGCAGCCAGGACGGGACAGGGGCTTTGGGGCAGTTCTTC.

This clone was seen ten or more times. This chain joins TRBV3-1 (or the pseudogene TRBV3-2) and TRBJ2-5, with a weak D call TRBD1 (7 bases). The germline CDR1 and CDR2 sequences are LGHDT and YNNKEL (reference sequence). V was trimmed by 4 bases and J by 5 bases, leaving 17 bases between them. This CDR3 is built from 15 residues. CDR3 region: CASSLPGGGWETQYF. Written as DNA, the CDR3 is TGTGCCAGCAGCCTCCCCGGAGGGGGCTGGGAGACCCAGTACTTC.

This clone was counted a few times. The V gene is TRBV6-2 or TRBV6-3, the J gene TRBJ1-1; D remains ambiguous. This CDR3 is 12 amino acids long. Between the trimmed V and J ends, which lost 5 bases and 4 bases, there was a span of 8 bases. CDR1 and CDR2 (germline): MNHEY, SVGEGT. The CDR3 region is CASSQTATEAFF. The CDR3 DNA reads as TGTGCCAGCAGTCAAACAGCCACTGAAGCTTTCTTT.

The CDR3 region is CASSLAGLADTQYF. CDR3 sequence (DNA): TGTGCCAGCAGCTTAGCTGGCCTAGCAGATACGCAGTATTTT. The rearrangement joins TRBV7-2 to TRBJ2-3; D uncertain. Germline CDR1 SGHTA, CDR2 FQGNSA. Trimming removed 0 bases at V and 4 bases at J, with 8 bases between. The CDR3 is 14 amino acids.

This clone was found a few times. The V and J genes are TRBV28 and TRBJ2-1; TRBD2 matches 15 bases. The CDR3 has 18 residues. Trimming cost V 6 bases and J 3 bases; bases outside gene matches: 9. Germline CDR1 and CDR2: MDHEN and SYDVKM. The CDR3 protein is CASSTWTSGRAVYNEQFF. The CDR3 DNA sequence: TGTGCCAGCAGCACATGGACTAGCGGGAGGGCCGTCTACAATGAGCAGTTCTTC.

The chain joins TRBV2 to TRBJ2-1; TRBD2 agrees at 8 bases. The CDR3 has 14 residues. CDR1 and CDR2 (germline): SNHLY, FYNNEI. Unmatched junction bases numbered 11, after V lost 7 bases and J lost 9 bases. The CDR3 reads CASTPGTSTFEQFF. Here the CDR3 DNA reads TGTGCCAGCACTCCCGGGACTAGTACTTTTGAGCAGTTCTTC. Full variable domain (missing parts from reference TRBV2 and TRBJ2-1): EPEVTQTPSHQVTQMGQEVILRCVPISNHLYFYWYRQILGQKVEFLVSFYNNEISEKSEIFDDQFSVERPDGSNFTLKIRSTKLEDSAMYFCASTPGTSTFEQFFGPGTRLTVL.

The chain has TRBV29-1 and TRBJ1-1; D may be TRBD1 (5 bases). This CDR3 is built from 13 residues. Between the trimmed V and J ends, which lost 1 base and 4 bases, there was a span of 10 bases. Germline CDR1 reads SQVTM; CDR2 reads ANQGSEA. The CDR3 region is CSVEVGGTTEAFF. The CDR3 coding sequence is TGCAGCGTTGAAGTTGGGGGGACCACTGAAGCTTTCTTT.

V gene TRBV19 combines with J gene TRBJ2-1; TRBD2 agrees at 11 bases. In germline, CDR1 is LNHDA, CDR2 SQIVND (reference sequence). This CDR3 is 14 amino acids long. The J segment lost 5 bases and the V segment lost 7 bases, leaving 4 bases of the junction unmatched. The CDR3 loop is CASKQLAGDNEQFF. In DNA form, the CDR3 reads TGTGCCAGTAAACAACTAGCGGGAGACAATGAGCAGTTCTTC.

V is TRBV7-2 and J is TRBJ1-3; TRBD1 might be the D (5 bases). Deletions cut 1 base from V and 0 bases from J, with 7 bases between. Germline V gives CDR1 SGHTA, CDR2 FQGNSA. This CDR3 contains 15 residues. CDR3 protein: CASSLVGGSGNTIYF. The CDR3 region has the DNA TGTGCCAGCAGCTTAGTGGGGGGCTCTGGAAACACCATATATTTT.